The 7 T cell receptor beta chains presented below share a single source sample, sequenced in a study of identical twins. From the 5' RACE reads, TCRdb called clonotypes with MiXCR, one entry per CDR3 protein. Found here are about 530,000 distinct CDR3 sequences, 20% to 25% of them singletons; the top ten hold about 0.5%. The same sample was also used in a study of yellow fever vaccine responses in identical twins.

The material sequenced was CD4+ T cells sorted from blood. These receptors all come from a woman between 18 and 30 years old in good health.

Only a few counts were recorded for this clonotype. The chain carries TRBV5-6 and TRBJ1-1; D is ambiguous. The V gene's germline CDR1 is SGHDT and CDR2 YYEEEE. The CDR3 contains 15 residues. The V end lost 1 base, the J end lost 5 bases, and 15 bases lay between the germline ends. CDR3 amino acids: CASSLSRLGWTEAFF. Written as DNA, the CDR3 is TGTGCCAGCAGCTTGTCCCGGTTGGGATGGACTGAAGCTTTCTTT. Full variable domain (missing parts from reference TRBV5-6 and TRBJ1-1): DAGVTQSPTHLIKTRGQQVTLRCSPKSGHDTVSWYQQALGQGPQFIFQYYEEEERQRGNFPDRFSGHQFPNYSSELNVNALLLGDSALYLCASSLSRLGWTEAFFGQGTRLTVV.

Only a few counts were recorded for this clonotype. The chain carries TRBV10-3 and TRBJ2-7, with D possibly TRBD1 on 6 matching bases. Germline V gene sequence: CDR1 ENHRY, CDR2 SYGVKD. This CDR3 spans 14 amino acids. V lost 4 bases, J lost 3 bases, and 13 bases lay in between. The chain's CDR3 is CAISGGGQDYEQYV. The CDR3 DNA reads as TGTGCCATCAGTGGAGGGGGACAAGACTACGAGCAGTACGTC.

V usage is TRBV20-1 and J usage is TRBJ2-2; D gene ambiguous. This CDR3 has 12 residues. Germline V gene lookup returns CDR1 DFQATT and CDR2 SNEGSKA (reference sequence). Trimming removed 0 bases at V and 7 bases at J, with 6 bases between. The CDR3 loop is CSARDLVGELFF. CDR3 sequence (DNA): TGCAGTGCTAGAGATCTGGTCGGGGAGCTGTTTTTT.

The chain couples TRBV5-1 to TRBJ2-1, with 12 bases lining up with TRBD2. Trimming removed 0 bases from V and 4 bases from J; junction bases left unmatched: 5. The CDR3 is 17 residues long. Germline V gene lookup returns CDR1 SGHRS and CDR2 YFSETQ. In DNA form, the CDR3 reads TGCGCCAGCAGCTTGGATACCGGGACTAGCGGGTACAATGAGCAGTTCTTC. It codes for CASSLDTGTSGYNEQFF.

CDR3 sequence (DNA): TGTGCCAGCGGAATACAGAGTAATGAGCAGTTCTTC. Amino acid sequence: CASGIQSNEQFF. The chain links TRBV7-3 to TRBJ2-1; D unresolved. The CDR3 contains 12 residues. V was pared by 8 bases and J by 7 bases, with 12 bases between. The V gene's germline CDR1 is SGHTA and CDR2 FQGTGA.

This rearrangement joins TRBV6-5 to TRBJ2-7; D is possibly TRBD1 (6 bases). The CDR3 is 11 residues long. Germline CDR1 MNHEY, CDR2 SVGAGI. Deletions cut 10 bases from V and 7 bases from J, with 14 bases between. CDR3 nucleotide sequence: TGTGCCACCTCCCAGGGGCAGGAGCAGTACGTC. Translation gives CATSQGQEQYV.

DNA of the CDR3: TGTGCCAGCAGTCCACCAGCGGGAGGGCCCGATGAGCAGTTCTTC. It codes for CASSPPAGGPDEQFF. The V gene is TRBV28, the J gene TRBJ2-1; 10 bases are shared with TRBD2. There are 15 residues in the CDR3. Unmatched junction bases numbered 9, after V lost 5 bases and J lost 8 bases. CDR1 MDHEN and CDR2 SYDVKM come from the germline V gene.